One sample yielded the 16 T cell receptor beta chains listed below, sequenced in a study of cytomegalovirus exposure and HLA in healthy donors. The study ran its PCR with 60 Vbeta and 13 Jbeta primers. Only in-frame clones appear in the TCRdb table, and some are missing; sequencing was by immunoSEQ multiplex PCR. Here the sample spans more than 85,000 clones, more than 65% being singletons. Sequencing was carried out using PBMCs. These TCRs come from a man aged 25-40 years in good health and CMV-seropositive.

As regards this clone: Other DNA sequences in the sample encode the same CDR3. CDR3 amino acids: CASSFGQGSYEQYF. Here the CDR3 DNA reads TGTGCCAGCAGCTTTGGACAGGGGTCCTACGAGCAGTACTTC. The V and J genes are TRBV5-6 and TRBJ2-7; 9 nucleotides line up with TRBD1. CDR3 length: 14 residues. CDR1 is SGHDT and CDR2 is YYEEEE in the germline V gene. The junction had 1 base not matched to a gene; V was cut back by 2 bases and J by 1 base.

V gene TRBV15 combines with J gene TRBJ2-1; a weak D match, TRBD1 (5 bases). The CDR3 consists of 15 residues. V was shortened by 0 bases and J by 7 bases, with 13 bases between the two germline ends. CDR1 and CDR2 (germline): LNHNV, YYDKDF (reference sequence). This CDR3 reads CATSRDKGLENEQFF. The CDR3 nucleotides read TGTGCCACCAGCAGAGATAAGGGGCTGGAGAATGAGCAGTTCTTC. The variable domain in full, completed from reference TRBV15 and TRBJ2-1, reads DAMVIQNPRYQVTQFGKPVTLSCSQTLNHNVMYWYQQKSSQAPKLLFHYYDKDFNNEADTPDNFQSRRPNTSFCFLDIRSPGLGDTAMYLCATSRDKGLENEQFFGPGTRLTVL.

The chain employs TRBV5-1 and TRBJ2-3; 9 positions agree with TRBD2. The CDR3 covers 15 residues. V lost 1 base to trimming and J lost 4 bases; unmatched junction nucleotides: 4. Per the germline V gene, CDR1 is SGHRS and CDR2 is YFSETQ. The CDR3: CASSLYGGGADTQYF. The CDR3 nucleotides are TGCGCCAGCAGCTTGTACGGCGGGGGGGCAGATACGCAGTATTTT. Drawing the rest from reference TRBV5-1 and TRBJ2-3, the complete variable domain is KAGVTQTPRYLIKTRGQQVTLSCSPISGHRSVSWYQQTPGQGLQFLFEYFSETQRNKGNFPGRFSGRQFSNSRSEMNVSTLELGDSALYLCASSLYGGGADTQYFGPGTRLTVL.

This clone has just a few counts. V is TRBV6-1 and J is TRBJ1-2, with D possibly TRBD1 on 6 matching bases. Germline loops: CDR1 MNHNS, CDR2 SASEGT. Trimming cost V 5 bases and J 5 bases, with 18 bases left between them. The CDR3 totals 15 residues. The CDR3 sequence: CASSPEYRTAYGYTF. The CDR3 nucleotides read TGTGCCAGCAGTCCTGAGTACCGGACAGCGTATGGCTACACCTTC.

The chain has TRBV18 and TRBJ1-1; no reliable D call. The V gene lost 3 bases and the J gene lost 0 bases, with 11 bases spanning the gap. The CDR3 contains 15 residues. Germline CDR1 reads KGHSH; CDR2 reads LQKENI. CDR3 nucleotide sequence: TGTGCCAGCTCACCTTCGGCGGCCATGAACACTGAAGCTTTCTTT. This gives the protein CASSPSAAMNTEAFF.

The chain employs TRBV7-9 and TRBJ2-7; 10 bases match TRBD1. The V gene's germline CDR1 is SEHNR and CDR2 FQNEAQ (reference sequence). CDR3 length equals 15 residues. The V segment lost 5 bases and the J segment 2 bases; nucleotides outside the gene matches: 6. DNA for the CDR3: TGTGCCAGCAGCCTGGGGACAGGGGAACCCTACGAGCAGTACTTC. Translation gives CASSLGTGEPYEQYF. Complete variable domain (other parts from reference TRBV7-9 and TRBJ2-7): DTGVSQNPRHKITKRGQNVTFRCDPISEHNRLYWYRQTLGQGPEFLTYFQNEAQLEKSRLLSDRFSAERPKGSFSTLEIQRTEQGDSAMYLCASSLGTGEPYEQYFGPGTRLTVT.

The V and J genes are TRBV5-1 and TRBJ1-2; D is uncertain. Germline CDR1 is SGHRS and CDR2 is YFSETQ. The ends were cut back, 4 bases at V and 5 bases at J, with 18 bases in the middle. This CDR3 has 15 residues. The CDR3 spells CASSADGVGRYGYTF. For the CDR3, the DNA is TGCGCCAGCAGCGCGGACGGAGTAGGGAGGTATGGCTACACCTTC.

A single count supports this clone. This rearrangement joins TRBV5-1 to TRBJ2-5, with 12 bases identical to TRBD2. V trimming: 4 bases; J trimming: 3 bases; junction bases outside the gene matches: 10. The CDR3 runs to 17 residues. Germline CDR1 is SGHRS and CDR2 is YFSETQ. The CDR3 nucleotides are TGCGCCAGCAGCCTGCTTCCGGGACTAGCGGGCAAAGAGACCCAGTACTTC. It is translated as CASSLLPGLAGKETQYF. Drawing the rest from reference TRBV5-1 and TRBJ2-5, the complete variable domain is KAGVTQTPRYLIKTRGQQVTLSCSPISGHRSVSWYQQTPGQGLQFLFEYFSETQRNKGNFPGRFSGRQFSNSRSEMNVSTLELGDSALYLCASSLLPGLAGKETQYFGPGTRLLVL.

The chain links TRBV28 to TRBJ2-5; 10 bases match TRBD1. The germline gives CDR1 MDHEN, CDR2 SYDVKM. With V trimmed by 7 bases and J by 11 bases, 16 bases remained unmatched. The CDR3 is 15 residues long. DNA for the CDR3: TGTGCCAGCAACCAACCGGGACAGGGGCGATGGAGGCAGTACTTC. It specifies CASNQPGQGRWRQYF.

The chain recombines TRBV30 with TRBJ1-1; no definite D call. Germline V lookup: CDR1 GTSNPN, CDR2 SVGIG (reference sequence). The CDR3 has 12 residues. V dropped 1 base and J dropped 0 bases, with 3 bases sitting between them. CDR3 loop: CAWSAVNTEAFF. The DNA for the CDR3 is TGTGCCTGGAGTGCAGTGAACACTGAAGCTTTCTTT.

V gene TRBV7-3 combines with J gene TRBJ2-3; no clear D. The CDR3 runs 14 residues. Germline values: CDR1 SGHTA, CDR2 FQGTGA. Trimming pared 0 bases from V and 0 bases from J, leaving 4 bases between. The CDR3 spells CASSLTASTDTQYF. The DNA of the CDR3 is TGTGCCAGCAGCTTAACAGCAAGCACAGATACGCAGTATTTT.

V gene TRBV30 combines with J gene TRBJ1-1; no definite D call. The CDR3 consists of 13 residues. V lost 1 base and J lost 2, with 8 bases in between. The V gene's germline CDR1 is GTSNPN and CDR2 SVGIG (reference sequence). The chain's CDR3 is CAWSASRNTEAFF. As DNA, the CDR3 is TGTGCCTGGAGTGCCTCTAGAAACACTGAAGCTTTCTTT.

The chain recombines TRBV7-3 with TRBJ2-3, with D possibly being TRBD2 (5 bases). The V gene lost 2 bases and the J gene lost 2 bases, with 8 bases spanning the gap. Germline loops: CDR1 SGHTA, CDR2 FQGTGA. The CDR3 is 14 residues long. The CDR3 reads CASSLGGPTDTQYF. The CDR3 coding sequence is TGTGCCAGCAGCTTAGGCGGGCCCACAGATACGCAGTATTTT.

The rearrangement uses TRBV11-2 and TRBJ1-4; D remains ambiguous. Germline CDR1 SGHAT, CDR2 FQNNGV. Deletions cut 2 bases from V and 4 bases from J, with 11 bases between. The CDR3 runs 15 residues. CDR3 region: CASSLNDGVNEKLFF. CDR3 sequence (DNA): TGTGCCAGCAGCTTAAACGACGGGGTTAATGAAAAACTGTTTTTT.

The chain combines TRBV7-9 with TRBJ2-1, with 7 bases matching TRBD1. V lost 9 bases and J lost 5; bases outside the gene matches: 7. Per the germline V gene, CDR1 is SEHNR and CDR2 is FQNEAQ (reference sequence). There are 13 residues in the CDR3. For the CDR3, the DNA is TGTGCCAGATTCGGGACAGCGGACAATGAGCAGTTCTTC. This sequence encodes CARFGTADNEQFF.

The V gene is TRBV7-8, the J gene TRBJ2-7; TRBD2 agrees at 15 bases. Trimming cost V 1 base and J 1 base; bases outside gene matches: 5. This CDR3 has 18 amino acids. Germline V CDR1 and CDR2: SGHVS, FQNEAQ. CDR3 loop: CASSLVSGTSGGSYEQYF. In DNA form, the CDR3 reads TGTGCCAGCAGCTTAGTGTCGGGGACTAGCGGGGGGTCCTACGAGCAGTACTTC.